The rows below give T cell receptor beta chains drawn from one sample of a study of human T cells and chemical hapten exposure. From the RACE reads, TCRdb called clonotypes with MiXCR, one entry per CDR3 protein. The sample yields 74,000 or so distinct CDR3 sequences, over 9% seen once. Sequencing was performed on whole blood, taken in connection with sensitization to the hapten diphenylcyclopropenone (DPC). The source of these receptors is a woman aged 50 to 60 with alopecia areata. Some clones in this sample may be carry-over from other donors' samples. Both conserved end residues are part of each CDR3. A D gene is named only where the DNA matches it firmly. Clone size, where shown, is once, few, many, or a class for clones that have expanded.

D gene	V gene	J gene	clone size	CDR3 DNA	CDR3 protein
.	TRBV29-1	TRBJ2-5	few	TGCAGCGTTGAGACAGACGTAAAGATGACCCAGTACTTC	CSVETDVKMTQYF
.	TRBV29-1	TRBJ2-1	few	TGCAGCGTCCGGGACAACTACAATGAGCAGTTCTTC	CSVRDNYNEQFF
TRBD2	TRBV5-4	TRBJ2-5	many	TGTGCCAGCAGCTTTAGCGGGCTGGAGACCCAGTACTTC	CASSFSGLETQYF
.	TRBV7-2	TRBJ2-2	.	TGTGCCAGCAGCGGGGACGCCGGGGAGCTGTTTTTT	CASSGDAGELFF
.	TRBV20-1	TRBJ2-7	few	TGCAGTGCTATGCCGGGACGGACCTACGAGCAGTACTTC	CSAMPGRTYEQYF
.	TRBV4-3	TRBJ2-3	many	TGCGCCAGCAGCCAAGTACAGGGTAACACAGATACGCAGTATTTT	CASSQVQGNTDTQYF
.	TRBV24-1	TRBJ1-1	.	TGTGCCACCAGTGATTTGCAGACAGAACTGAACACTGAAGCTTTCTTT	CATSDLQTELNTEAFF
.	TRBV6-5	TRBJ2-7	.	TGTGCCAGCAGCCTATATCGAGGGAAGCAGTACTTC	CASSLYRGKQYF
TRBD1	TRBV12-3/TRBV12-4	TRBJ1-1	few	TGTGCCAGCAGTCCCCGTTACGGACAGGGAATGAACACTGAAGCTTTCTTT	CASSPRYGQGMNTEAFF
TRBD2	TRBV7-9	TRBJ2-3	few	TGTGCCAGCAGCTTGTGGCGGGAGCCCCCAGATACGCAGTATTTT	CASSLWREPPDTQYF
.	TRBV9	TRBJ1-1	few	TGTGCCAGCAGCTCCGGGCGGGCTAACACTGAAGCTTTCTTT	CASSSGRANTEAFF
TRBD1	TRBV6-5	TRBJ2-7	many	TGTGCCAGCAGTTACGCCTCAGGGGGCGCGTACGAGCAGTACTTC	CASSYASGGAYEQYF
TRBD2	TRBV27	TRBJ2-7	many	TGTGCCAGCAGTGCACTAGCGGGAGGGGGCGAGCAGTACTTC	CASSALAGGGEQYF
.	TRBV12-3/TRBV12-4	TRBJ2-7	.	TGTGCCAGCTCCCCTCGGAGGGACGAGCAGTACTTC	CASSPRRDEQYF
TRBD2	TRBV20-1	TRBJ2-1	.	TGCAGTGCTCAACTTAGCGGGAGAGGTGAGCAGTTCTTC	CSAQLSGRGEQFF
.	TRBV6-2/TRBV6-3	TRBJ1-5	many	TGTGCCAGCAGGAGGCTTGGGCAGCCCCAGCATTTT	CASRRLGQPQHF
.	TRBV7-3	TRBJ1-1	.	TGTGCCAGCAGCTTCAGTACCGGCACTGAAGCTTTCTTT	CASSFSTGTEAFF
.	TRBV6-1	TRBJ2-1	few	TGTGCCAGCAGTGAAGATGAGCATAATGAGCAGTTCTTC	CASSEDEHNEQFF
TRBD2	TRBV5-1	TRBJ2-3	few	TGCGCCAGCAGCTTAGCGGGAGCAACTACAGATACGCAGTATTTT	CASSLAGATTDTQYF
.	TRBV5-1	TRBJ2-7	few	TGCGCCAGCAGCTTTAGGAACGAGCAGTACTTC	CASSFRNEQYF
.	TRBV12-3/TRBV12-4	TRBJ2-2	.	TGTGCCAGCAGTCAAAGGGTGAACGGGGAGCTGTTTTTT	CASSQRVNGELFF
TRBD2	TRBV10-3	TRBJ2-5	.	TGTGCCATCAGTGAGTCGATGGCTAGCGGTCAAACACAGGAGACCCAGTACTTC	CAISESMASGQTQETQYF
TRBD2	TRBV19	TRBJ2-7	few	TGTGCCAGTAGCCTCCCCGGACTAGGAACCGACGAGCAGTACTTC	CASSLPGLGTDEQYF
.	TRBV12-3/TRBV12-4	TRBJ2-3	many	TGTGCCAGCGCCCCGGGGGATGGCGGGCGGGATACGCAGTATTTT	CASAPGDGGRDTQYF
TRBD2	TRBV19	TRBJ2-7	.	TGTGCCAGTAGCCTCGCCGGACTAGCGGGAGGGCCATACGAGCAGTACTTC	CASSLAGLAGGPYEQYF
TRBD2	TRBV9	TRBJ2-1	.	TGTGCCAGCAGCGCTAGCGGGAGGGTTTTCTTC	CASSASGRVFF
TRBD1	TRBV7-9	TRBJ1-4	.	TGTGCCAGCAGCTTAGCCGGGACAGGGGACGAAAAACTGTTTTTT	CASSLAGTGDEKLFF
.	TRBV3-1	TRBJ1-1	.	TGTGCCAGCAGCCATGGCCCTCCCTCGGCAGCTTTCTTT	CASSHGPPSAAFF
.	TRBV9	TRBJ2-7	few	TGTGCCAGCAGCGTCGGCACGACGGCCTACGAGCAGTACTTC	CASSVGTTAYEQYF
TRBD1	TRBV27	TRBJ1-1	many	TGTGCCAGCAGTTTACCGGACAGGGTTTACACTGAAGCTTTCTTT	CASSLPDRVYTEAFF